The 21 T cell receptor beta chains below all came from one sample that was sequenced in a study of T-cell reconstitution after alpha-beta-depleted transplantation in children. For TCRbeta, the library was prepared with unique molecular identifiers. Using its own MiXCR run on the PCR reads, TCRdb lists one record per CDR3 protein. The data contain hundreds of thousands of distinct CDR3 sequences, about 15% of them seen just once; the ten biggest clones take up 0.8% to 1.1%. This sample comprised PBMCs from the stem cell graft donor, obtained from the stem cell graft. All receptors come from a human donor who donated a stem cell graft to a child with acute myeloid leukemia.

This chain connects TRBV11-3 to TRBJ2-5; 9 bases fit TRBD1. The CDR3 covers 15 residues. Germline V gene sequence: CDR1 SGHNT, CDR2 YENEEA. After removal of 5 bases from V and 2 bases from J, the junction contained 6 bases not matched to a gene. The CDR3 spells CASSPKTGGQETQYF. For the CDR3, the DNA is TGTGCCAGCAGCCCAAAGACAGGGGGGCAAGAGACCCAGTACTTC.

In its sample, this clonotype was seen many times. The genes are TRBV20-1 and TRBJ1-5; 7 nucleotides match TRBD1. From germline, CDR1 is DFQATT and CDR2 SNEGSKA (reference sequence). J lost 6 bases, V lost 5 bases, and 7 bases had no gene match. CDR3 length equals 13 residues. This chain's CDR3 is CSALGQAIQPQHF. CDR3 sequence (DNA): TGCAGTGCTCTAGGACAGGCTATTCAGCCCCAGCATTTT.

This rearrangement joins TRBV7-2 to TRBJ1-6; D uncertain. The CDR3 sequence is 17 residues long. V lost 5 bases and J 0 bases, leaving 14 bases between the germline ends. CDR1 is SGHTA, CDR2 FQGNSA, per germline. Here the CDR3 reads CASSNGMASSYNSPLHF. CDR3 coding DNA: TGTGCCAGCAGCAACGGGATGGCCAGCTCCTATAATTCACCCCTCCACTTT.

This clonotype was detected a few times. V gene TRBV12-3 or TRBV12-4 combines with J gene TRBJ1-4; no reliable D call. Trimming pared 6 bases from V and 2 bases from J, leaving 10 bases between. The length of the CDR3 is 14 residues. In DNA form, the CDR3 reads TGTGCCAGCAGCTCAGGTTCGACTAATGAAAAACTGTTTTTT. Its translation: CASSSGSTNEKLFF.

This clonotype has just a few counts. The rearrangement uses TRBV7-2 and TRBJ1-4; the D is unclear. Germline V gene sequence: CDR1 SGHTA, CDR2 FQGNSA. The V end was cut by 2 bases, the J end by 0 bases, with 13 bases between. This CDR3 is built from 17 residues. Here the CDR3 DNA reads TGTGCCAGCAGCTTATACGGCAGCGTTGCAACTAATGAAAAACTGTTTTTT. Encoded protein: CASSLYGSVATNEKLFF.

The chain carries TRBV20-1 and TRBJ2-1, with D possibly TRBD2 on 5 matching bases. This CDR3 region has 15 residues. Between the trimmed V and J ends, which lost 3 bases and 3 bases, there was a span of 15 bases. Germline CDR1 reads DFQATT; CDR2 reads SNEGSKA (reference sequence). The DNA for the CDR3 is TGCAGTGCTAGTAATCCAGCGGAGGTCTACAATGAGCAGTTCTTC. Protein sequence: CSASNPAEVYNEQFF.

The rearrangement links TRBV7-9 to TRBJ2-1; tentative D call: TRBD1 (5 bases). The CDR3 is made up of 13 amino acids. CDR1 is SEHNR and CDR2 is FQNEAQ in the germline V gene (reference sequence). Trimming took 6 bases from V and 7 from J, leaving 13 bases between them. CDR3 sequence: CASSPGSINEQFF. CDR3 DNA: TGTGCCAGCAGTCCAGGGTCTATAAATGAGCAGTTCTTC.

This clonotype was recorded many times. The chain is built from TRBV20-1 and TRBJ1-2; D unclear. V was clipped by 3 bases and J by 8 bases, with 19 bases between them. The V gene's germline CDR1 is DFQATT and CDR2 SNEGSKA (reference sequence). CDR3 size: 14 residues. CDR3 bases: TGCAGTGCTAGTTACCAGTTCCCTGGAGGGGGCTACACCTTC. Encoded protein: CSASYQFPGGGYTF.

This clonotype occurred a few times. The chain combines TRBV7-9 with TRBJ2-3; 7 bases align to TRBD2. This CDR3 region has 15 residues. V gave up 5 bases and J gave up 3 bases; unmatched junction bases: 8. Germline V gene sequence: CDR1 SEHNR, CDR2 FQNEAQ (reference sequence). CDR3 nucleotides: TGTGCCAGCAGCCCCTGGGGGGGGGAGACAGATACGCAGTATTTT. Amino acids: CASSPWGGETDTQYF.

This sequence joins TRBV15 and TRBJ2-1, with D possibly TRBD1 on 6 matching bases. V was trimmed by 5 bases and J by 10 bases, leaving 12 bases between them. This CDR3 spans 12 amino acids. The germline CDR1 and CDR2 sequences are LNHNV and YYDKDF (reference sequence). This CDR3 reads CATSSSGVEQFF. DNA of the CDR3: TGTGCCACCAGCTCTTCAGGGGTAGAGCAGTTCTTC.

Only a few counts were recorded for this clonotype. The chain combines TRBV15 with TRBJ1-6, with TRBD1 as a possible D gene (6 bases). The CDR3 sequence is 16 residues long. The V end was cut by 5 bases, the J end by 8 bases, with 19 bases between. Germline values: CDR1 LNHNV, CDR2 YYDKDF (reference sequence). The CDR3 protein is CATSPDERGLDSPLHF. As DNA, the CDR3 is TGTGCCACCAGCCCTGACGAACGGGGGCTTGATTCACCCCTCCACTTT.

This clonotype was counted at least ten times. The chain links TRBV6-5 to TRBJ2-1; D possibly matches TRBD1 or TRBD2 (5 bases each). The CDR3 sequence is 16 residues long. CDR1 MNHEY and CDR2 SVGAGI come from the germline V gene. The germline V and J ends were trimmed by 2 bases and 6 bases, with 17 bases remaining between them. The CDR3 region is CASSYVAGQRGNEQFF. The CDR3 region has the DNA TGTGCCAGCAGTTACGTGGCAGGGCAGAGGGGCAATGAGCAGTTCTTC.

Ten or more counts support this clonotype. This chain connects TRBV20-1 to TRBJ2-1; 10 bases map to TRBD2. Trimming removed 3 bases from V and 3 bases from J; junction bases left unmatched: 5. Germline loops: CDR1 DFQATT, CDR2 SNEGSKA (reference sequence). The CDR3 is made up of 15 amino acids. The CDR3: CSASERGGVYNEQFF. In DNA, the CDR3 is TGCAGTGCTAGTGAGCGGGGGGGCGTCTACAATGAGCAGTTCTTC.

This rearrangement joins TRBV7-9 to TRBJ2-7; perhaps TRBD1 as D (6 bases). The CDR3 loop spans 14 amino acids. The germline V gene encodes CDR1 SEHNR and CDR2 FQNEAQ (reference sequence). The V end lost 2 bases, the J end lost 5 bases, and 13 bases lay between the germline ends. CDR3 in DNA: TGTGCCAGCAGCTTATTGAACAGGGCTGACGAGCAGTACTTC. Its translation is CASSLLNRADEQYF.

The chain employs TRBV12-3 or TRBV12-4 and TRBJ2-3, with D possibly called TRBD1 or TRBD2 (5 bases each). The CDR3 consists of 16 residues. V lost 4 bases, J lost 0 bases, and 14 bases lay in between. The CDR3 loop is CASSWTGTASTDTQYF. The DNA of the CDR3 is TGTGCCAGCAGTTGGACCGGGACGGCTAGCACAGATACGCAGTATTTT.

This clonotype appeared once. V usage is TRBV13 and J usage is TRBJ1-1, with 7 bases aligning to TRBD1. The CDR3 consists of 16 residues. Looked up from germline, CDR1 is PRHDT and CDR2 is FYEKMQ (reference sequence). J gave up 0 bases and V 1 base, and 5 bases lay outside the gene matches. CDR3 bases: TGTGCCAGCAGCTTAGCCCCGCAGGGGGTGAACACTGAAGCTTTCTTT. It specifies CASSLAPQGVNTEAFF.

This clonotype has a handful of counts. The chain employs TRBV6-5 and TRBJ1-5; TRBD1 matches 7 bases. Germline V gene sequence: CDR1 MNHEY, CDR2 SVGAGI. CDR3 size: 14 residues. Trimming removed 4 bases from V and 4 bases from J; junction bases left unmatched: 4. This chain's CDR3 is CASSSGQVNQPQHF. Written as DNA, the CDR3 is TGTGCCAGCAGTTCCGGACAGGTTAATCAGCCCCAGCATTTT.

The CDR3 loop is CASSPRAGGLTDTQYF. CDR3 bases: TGCGCCAGCAGCCCCAGAGCAGGGGGCTTAACAGATACGCAGTATTTT. The chain links TRBV4-3 to TRBJ2-3, with TRBD1 identical over 8 bases. Germline CDR1 LGHNA, CDR2 YSLEER. V lost 4 bases and J lost 3; bases outside the gene matches: 9. This CDR3 is built from 16 residues.

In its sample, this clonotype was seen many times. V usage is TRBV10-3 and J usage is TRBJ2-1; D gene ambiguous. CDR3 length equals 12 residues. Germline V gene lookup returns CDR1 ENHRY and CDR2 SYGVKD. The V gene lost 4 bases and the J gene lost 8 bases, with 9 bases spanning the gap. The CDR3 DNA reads TGTGCCATCAGTGTCGCGTCCGATGAGCAGTTCTTC. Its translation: CAISVASDEQFF.

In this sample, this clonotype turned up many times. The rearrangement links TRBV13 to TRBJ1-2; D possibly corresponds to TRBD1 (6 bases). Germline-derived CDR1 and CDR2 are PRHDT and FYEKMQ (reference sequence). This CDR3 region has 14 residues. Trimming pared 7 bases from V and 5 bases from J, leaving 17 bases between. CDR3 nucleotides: TGTGCCAGCACTCTCCAGGGGTTGGGGTATGGCTACACCTTC. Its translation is CASTLQGLGYGYTF.

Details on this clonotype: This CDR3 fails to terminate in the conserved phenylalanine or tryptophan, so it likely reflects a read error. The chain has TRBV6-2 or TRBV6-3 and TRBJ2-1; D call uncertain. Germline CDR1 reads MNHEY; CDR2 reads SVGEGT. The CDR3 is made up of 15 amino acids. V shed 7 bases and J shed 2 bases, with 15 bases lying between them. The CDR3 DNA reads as TGTGCCAGCACTCCGGTAGTCCCTACCTACAATGAGCAGTTCTCC. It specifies CASTPVVPTYNEQFS.